The rows below give T cell receptor beta chains drawn from one sample of a study of blood T cell repertoires in COVID-19. The protocol was immunoSEQ multiplex PCR, while the TCRdb copy is restricted to in-frame clones and leaves out a portion. The sample includes 150,000 to 200,000 clones, about four fifths of them seen just once. The sequencing input was peripheral blood. These receptors came from a woman aged 40 to 50 with COVID-19, enrolled during active disease. Each CDR3 is given without its conserved first and last residue.

ASSYEASGANVLT,13,TRBV5-6,TRBJ2-6
VRSRRVGIYEQY,12,TRBV7-5,TRBJ2-7
ASSSTGANTGELF,13,TRBV6-5,TRBJ2-2
AWSLQRGQPQH,11,TRBV30,TRBJ1-5
ASSSRGQGVYEQY,13,TRBV27,TRBJ2-7
AISGSRTSSTRTDTQY,16,TRBV10-3,TRBJ2-3
ASSELRGTDTQY,12,TRBV2,TRBJ2-3
ASSLAPGFSGNTIY,14,TRBV5-5,TRBJ1-3
ASSLQDSAYEQY,12,TRBV4-1,TRBJ2-7
ASSKVILAPASYNEQF,16,TRBV21-1,TRBJ2-1
ASSFQGSNT,9,TRBV7-9,TRBJ1-2
ASSHVRLRSFNYGYT,15,TRBV23-1,TRBJ1-2
ASSVTGTGRTGELF,14,TRBV9,TRBJ2-2
ASANQQGAEAF,11,TRBV12-3/TRBV12-4,TRBJ1-1
ASSVAPHDRAQY,12,TRBV9,TRBJ2-5
ASTLGLASPDTQY,13,TRBV10-2,TRBJ2-3
ASRSGTGSYEQY,12,TRBV6-5,TRBJ2-7
ASRTTSGGARETQY,14,TRBV2,TRBJ2-5
ASSLDRGRDEQF,12,TRBV7-6,TRBJ2-1
ASSQDRNTGELF,12,TRBV3-1/TRBV3-2,TRBJ2-2
ASSLYSNTGELF,12,TRBV18,TRBJ2-2
ASSLAPAVAGEFEQY,15,TRBV5-1,TRBJ2-7
ASTSDRQSYEQY,12,TRBV5-4,TRBJ2-7
ASSPWDSYSNQPQH,14,TRBV9,TRBJ1-5
ASSPSSGDTQY,11,TRBV18,TRBJ2-3
ASTQLRGRADEQF,13,TRBV6-6,TRBJ2-1
ASSHGQGVWY,10,TRBV6-2/TRBV6-3,TRBJ2-3
AISPTGQQNTEAF,13,TRBV10-3,TRBJ1-1
ASSQDSQGPTYGYT,14,TRBV4-1,TRBJ1-2
ASSADLRQPQH,11,TRBV11-2,TRBJ1-5
ASSVDIPNSPLH,12,TRBV9,TRBJ1-6
ASTTSGRNEQF,11,TRBV7-9,TRBJ2-1
ASSTYRGRNTEAF,13,TRBV6-5,TRBJ1-1
ASSPRGHNQPQH,12,TRBV6-5,TRBJ1-5
ASSAGTQYGYT,11,TRBV11-2,TRBJ1-2
ASMGGSTASSYNEQF,15,TRBV23-1,TRBJ2-1
ASSSTQGLGDTQY,13,TRBV5-1,TRBJ2-3
ASSQHPLGLGPGTGELF,17,TRBV2,TRBJ2-2
ASSLVGTGPTGEQF,14,TRBV7-2,TRBJ2-1
ASSPTGQMNTEAF,13,TRBV28,TRBJ1-1
ASSFLDRLNTEAF,13,TRBV5-1,TRBJ1-1
AIGKTGEPGNTIY,13,TRBV10-3,TRBJ1-3
ASSWVAHNEQF,11,TRBV19,TRBJ2-1
ASSQDFGQGPNYGYT,15,TRBV4-2,TRBJ1-2
ASSPGTSGGFDEQF,14,TRBV5-1,TRBJ2-1
ASSPLTGDTEAF,12,TRBV18,TRBJ1-1
AISDPDRGEKLF,12,TRBV10-3,TRBJ1-4
ASRDLGHRDEQY,12,TRBV25-1,TRBJ2-7
ASSSGTIEQY,10,TRBV7-2,TRBJ2-7
ASSLRPDRVRGAF,13,TRBV27,TRBJ1-1
ASSQVGKGQGNEQF,14,TRBV4-3,TRBJ2-1
ASSVAGGLGYNEQF,14,TRBV9,TRBJ2-1
ASMQATDTQY,10,TRBV2,TRBJ2-3
ASSLLPSGLGGANVLT,16,TRBV7-2,TRBJ2-6
ASRVTSGSSYEQY,13,TRBV6-5,TRBJ2-7